A single sample gave rise to the 12 T cell receptor beta chains below, sequenced in a study of neurological immune-mediated disorders. TCRdb analysed the 5' RACE reads with MiXCR anew, one entry per CDR3 protein. Among under 90,000 distinct CDR3 sequences listed, approximately 4% were seen once. The sample comprised PBMCs. These receptors all come from a woman between 50 and 59 years old with multiple sclerosis.

This clonotype was counted only a few times. This chain joins TRBV9 and TRBJ2-7; 9 bases are shared with TRBD2. The CDR3 loop spans 16 amino acids. From germline, CDR1 is SGDLS and CDR2 YYNGEE. The ends lost 1 base at V and 3 bases at J; junction bases unmatched: 8. DNA for the CDR3: TGTGCCAGCAGCGTAAATAGCGGGGGAAACGTCTACGAGCAGTACTTC. Encoded protein: CASSVNSGGNVYEQYF.

There are many counts of this clonotype. The chain carries TRBV7-2 and TRBJ1-2, with D hard to call. This CDR3 comprises 14 residues. Germline-derived CDR1 and CDR2 are SGHTA and FQGNSA. The V and J ends lost 5 bases and 2 bases respectively, with 12 bases between them. CDR3 region: CASSTGPSNYGYTF. CDR3 nucleotide sequence: TGTGCCAGCAGCACCGGACCCTCCAACTATGGCTACACCTTC.

This clonotype was counted ten times or more. The V call is TRBV7-9, the J call TRBJ1-2, with no clear D. The CDR3 has 13 residues. The V gene lost 5 bases and the J gene lost 6 bases, with 13 bases spanning the gap. Per the germline V gene, CDR1 is SEHNR and CDR2 is FQNEAQ (reference sequence). CDR3 coding DNA: TGTGCCAGCAGCCCGCCCAGGTTGGATGGCTACACCTTC. It encodes CASSPPRLDGYTF.

As for this clonotype: A much larger clone lies a single base off, so this may be a read error. The chain joins TRBV15 to TRBJ1-3; unclear D gene. Germline CDR1 is LNHNV and CDR2 is YYDKDF (reference sequence). This CDR3 contains 15 residues. CDR3 in amino acids: CATSRDLQAGKTIYF. The CDR3 DNA sequence: TGTGCCACCAGCAGAGATTTGCAGGCTGGAAAAACCATATATTTT.

Concerning this clonotype: One base away lies a much larger clone, so this may be a sequencing read error. The chain recombines TRBV28 with TRBJ1-4, with a possible D match to TRBD1 (6 bases). The CDR3 loop spans 12 amino acids. The germline CDR1 and CDR2 sequences are MDHEN and SYDVKM. The CDR3 DNA follows: TGTGACAGCAGTATGCCCAGGGGAAAACTGTTTTTT. Its translation is CDSSMPRGKLFF.

This clonotype occurred a few times. Germline and junction disagree at one end, which may indicate a read error. CDR3 nucleotide sequence: TGCAGTGCTAGTAGGACGTGGGATAAGACCCAGAATTTT. Protein sequence: CSASRTWDKTQNF. The chain couples TRBV20-1 to TRBJ1-5; D is unresolved. Germline V gene lookup returns CDR1 DFQATT and CDR2 SNEGSKA (reference sequence). The CDR3 totals 13 residues.

This clonotype showed up many times. A read error may produce the germline difference seen at one junction end. The chain joins TRBV12-3 or TRBV12-4 to TRBJ2-5; D could derive from TRBD1 or TRBD2 (5 bases each). This CDR3 has 15 residues. The CDR3 protein is CASSLSGPRGESQYF. In DNA form, the CDR3 reads TGTGCCAGCAGTTTATCCGGCCCAAGGGGAGAGTCCCAGTACTTC.

This clonotype was seen repeatedly, ten times or more. The chain recombines TRBV4-3 with TRBJ2-5, with D tentatively TRBD1 or TRBD2 (6 bases each). V was pared by 1 base and J by 5 bases, with 14 bases between. The germline CDR1 and CDR2 sequences are LGHNA and YSLEER. The CDR3 is 15 amino acids. The chain's CDR3 is CASSQARGLGETQYF. CDR3 bases: TGCGCCAGCAGCCAAGCCCGGGGGCTAGGGGAGACCCAGTACTTC.

On this clonotype itself: It may be a read error: a sequence one base away is much more abundant. V gene TRBV15 combines with J gene TRBJ2-2; 10 positions match TRBD1. Germline values: CDR1 LNHNV, CDR2 YYDKDF (reference sequence). V was clipped by 0 bases and J by 7 bases; unmatched bases: 5. The CDR3 sequence is 16 residues long. In DNA, the CDR3 is TGTGCCACCAGCAGAGAGACAGGGGGCTACAACGGGGAGCTGTTTTTT. Protein: CATSRETGGYNGELFF.

This clonotype was seen ten or more times. This chain uses TRBV27 with TRBJ1-5, with D possibly matching TRBD1 (5 bases). Between the trimmed V and J ends, which lost 6 bases and 3 bases, there was a span of 9 bases. This CDR3 spans 13 amino acids. Germline lookup yields CDR1 MNHEY and CDR2 SMNVEV (reference sequence). This CDR3 reads CASRQGNNQPQHF. As DNA, the CDR3 is TGTGCCAGCAGGCAGGGAAACAATCAGCCCCAGCATTTT.

The sample holds many counts of this clonotype. The chain uses TRBV2 and TRBJ2-1, with unresolved D. This CDR3 is 10 amino acids long. The V end was cut by 6 bases, the J end by 7 bases, with 4 bases between. Germline loops: CDR1 SNHLY, CDR2 FYNNEI. CDR3 loop: CASRGNEQFF. The CDR3 region has the DNA TGTGCCAGCAGGGGGAATGAGCAGTTCTTC.

This clonotype was detected ten times or more. The chain has TRBV20-1 and TRBJ2-3; D is unresolved. The CDR3 extends over 13 amino acids. From germline, CDR1 is DFQATT and CDR2 SNEGSKA (reference sequence). The V end was cut by 0 bases, the J end by 6 bases, with 10 bases between. The CDR3 loop reads CSARDPVYDTQYF. Here the CDR3 DNA reads TGCAGTGCTAGAGATCCGGTATATGATACGCAGTATTTT.